Reported below is one T cell receptor beta chain. Generated by immunoSEQ multiplex PCR, the TCRdb table keeps only in-frame clones and is missing some. The sample has more than 85,000 clones; approximately 87% are singletons. This CDR3 comprises 14 residues. Germline CDR1 reads SGHRS; CDR2 reads YFSETQ. The V gene lost 3 bases and the J gene lost 5 bases, with 15 bases spanning the gap. This sample is part of a study of control samples from healthy donors and cancer patients. Sequencing was done on a sample of PBMCs. The clonotype was recovered from a woman aged 55-69 years with lung cancer. J is TRBJ2-7 and V is TRBV5-1, with TRBD1 as a possible D gene (7 bases). CDR3 sequence: CASSSDREVHEQYF. In DNA, the CDR3 is TGCGCCAGCAGCTCCGACAGGGAGGTTCACGAGCAGTACTTC.